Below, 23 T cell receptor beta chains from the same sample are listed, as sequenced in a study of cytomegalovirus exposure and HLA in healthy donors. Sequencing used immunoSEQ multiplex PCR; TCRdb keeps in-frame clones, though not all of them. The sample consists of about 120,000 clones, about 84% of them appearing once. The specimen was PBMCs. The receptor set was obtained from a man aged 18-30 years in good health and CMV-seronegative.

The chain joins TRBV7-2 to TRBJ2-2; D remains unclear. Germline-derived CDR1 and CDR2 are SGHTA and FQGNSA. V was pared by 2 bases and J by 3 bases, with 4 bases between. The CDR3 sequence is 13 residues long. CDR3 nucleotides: TGTGCCAGCAGCTTACAATACACCGGGGAGCTGTTTTTT. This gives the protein CASSLQYTGELFF.

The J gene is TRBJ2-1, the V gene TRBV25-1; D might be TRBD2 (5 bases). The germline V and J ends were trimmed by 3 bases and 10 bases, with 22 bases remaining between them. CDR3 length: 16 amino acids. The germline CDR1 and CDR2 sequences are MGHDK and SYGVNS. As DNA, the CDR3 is TGTGCCAGCAGTGACTCCCCCGACTTGCGGGCGGAGGAGCAGTTCTTC. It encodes CASSDSPDLRAEEQFF.

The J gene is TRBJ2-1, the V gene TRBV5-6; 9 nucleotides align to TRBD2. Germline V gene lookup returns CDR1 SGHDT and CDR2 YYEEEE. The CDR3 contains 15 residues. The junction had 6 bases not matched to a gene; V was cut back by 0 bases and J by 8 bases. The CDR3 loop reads CASSLGLAGRDEQFF. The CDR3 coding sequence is TGTGCCAGCAGCTTGGGGCTAGCGGGAAGGGATGAGCAGTTCTTC.

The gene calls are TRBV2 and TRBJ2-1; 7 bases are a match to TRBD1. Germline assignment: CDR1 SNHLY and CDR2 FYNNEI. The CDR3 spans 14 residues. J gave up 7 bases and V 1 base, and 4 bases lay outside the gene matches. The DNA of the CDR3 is TGTGCCAGCAGTGAAGAGGGGGCGGGTAATGAGCAGTTCTTC. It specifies CASSEEGAGNEQFF.

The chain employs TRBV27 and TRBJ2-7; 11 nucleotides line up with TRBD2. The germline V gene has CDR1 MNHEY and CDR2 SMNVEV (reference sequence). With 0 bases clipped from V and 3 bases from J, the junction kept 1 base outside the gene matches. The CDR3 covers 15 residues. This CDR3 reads CASSLSTSGVYEQYF. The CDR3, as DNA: TGTGCCAGCAGTTTATCGACTAGCGGGGTCTACGAGCAGTACTTC.

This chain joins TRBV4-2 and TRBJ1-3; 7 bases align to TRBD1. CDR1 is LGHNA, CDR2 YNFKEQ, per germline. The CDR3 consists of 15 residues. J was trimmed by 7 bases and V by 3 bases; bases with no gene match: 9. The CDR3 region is CASSQDGQVQNTIYF. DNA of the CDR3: TGTGCCAGCAGCCAGGATGGACAGGTCCAGAACACCATATATTTT.

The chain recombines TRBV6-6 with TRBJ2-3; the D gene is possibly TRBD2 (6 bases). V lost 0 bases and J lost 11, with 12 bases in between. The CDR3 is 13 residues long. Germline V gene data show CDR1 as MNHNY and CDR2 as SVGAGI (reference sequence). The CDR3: CASSYSLGGMQYF. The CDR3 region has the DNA TGTGCCAGCAGTTACTCCCTCGGGGGAATGCAGTATTTT.

In DNA, the CDR3 is TGTGCCAGCAGTTTCGGACAGGGTAGTTGGGAGACCCAGTACTTC. Translated: CASSFGQGSWETQYF. V usage is TRBV2 and J usage is TRBJ2-5, with TRBD1 identical over 8 bases. Trimming took 5 bases from V and 5 from J; bases not matched to a gene: 10. CDR3 size: 15 residues. Per the germline V gene, CDR1 is SNHLY and CDR2 is FYNNEI.

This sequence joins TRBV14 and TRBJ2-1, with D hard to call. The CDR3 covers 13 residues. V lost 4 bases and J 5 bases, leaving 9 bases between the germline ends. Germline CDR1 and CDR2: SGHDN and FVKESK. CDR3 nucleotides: TGTGCCAGCAGCCTTCAGCGTCACAATGAGCAGTTCTTC. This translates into CASSLQRHNEQFF.

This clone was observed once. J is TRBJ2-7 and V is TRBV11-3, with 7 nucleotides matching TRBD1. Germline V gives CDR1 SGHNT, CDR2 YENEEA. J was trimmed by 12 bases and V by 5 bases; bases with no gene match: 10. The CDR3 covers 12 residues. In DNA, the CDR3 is TGTGCCAGCAGCCCCTGGCACAGGGGTGGGTACTTC. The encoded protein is CASSPWHRGGYF.

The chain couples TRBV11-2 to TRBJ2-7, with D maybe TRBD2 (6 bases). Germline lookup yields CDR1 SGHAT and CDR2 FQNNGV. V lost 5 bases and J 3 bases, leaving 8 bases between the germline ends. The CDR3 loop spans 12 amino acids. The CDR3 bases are TGTGCCAGCAGCCAAGCGGGCTACGAGCAGTACTTC. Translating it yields CASSQAGYEQYF.

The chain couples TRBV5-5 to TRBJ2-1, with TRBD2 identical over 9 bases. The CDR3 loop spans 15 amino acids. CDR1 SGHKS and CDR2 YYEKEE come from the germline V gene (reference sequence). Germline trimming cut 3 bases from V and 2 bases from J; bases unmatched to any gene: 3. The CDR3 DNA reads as TGTGCCAGCAGCTCCAGCGGGGGGCCCTACAATGAGCAGTTCTTC. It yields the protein CASSSSGGPYNEQFF.

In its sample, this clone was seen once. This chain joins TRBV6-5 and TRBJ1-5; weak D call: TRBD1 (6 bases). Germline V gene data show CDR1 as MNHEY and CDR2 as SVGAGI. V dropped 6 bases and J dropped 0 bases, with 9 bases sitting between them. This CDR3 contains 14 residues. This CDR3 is CASSPRGSNQPQHF. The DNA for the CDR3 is TGTGCCAGCAGCCCCAGGGGTAGCAATCAGCCCCAGCATTTT.

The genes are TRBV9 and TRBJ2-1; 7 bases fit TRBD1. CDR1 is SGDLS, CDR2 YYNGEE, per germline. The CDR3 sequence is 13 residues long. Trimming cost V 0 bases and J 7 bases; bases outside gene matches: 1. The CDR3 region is CASSVEDRNEQFF. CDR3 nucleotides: TGTGCCAGCAGCGTAGAGGACAGGAATGAGCAGTTCTTC.

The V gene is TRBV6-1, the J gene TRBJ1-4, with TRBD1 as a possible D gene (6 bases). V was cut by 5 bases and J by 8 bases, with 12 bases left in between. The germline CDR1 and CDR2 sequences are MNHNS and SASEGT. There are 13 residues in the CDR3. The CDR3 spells CASSLNRDEKLFF. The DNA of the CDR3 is TGTGCCAGCAGTTTAAACAGGGACGAAAAACTGTTTTTT.

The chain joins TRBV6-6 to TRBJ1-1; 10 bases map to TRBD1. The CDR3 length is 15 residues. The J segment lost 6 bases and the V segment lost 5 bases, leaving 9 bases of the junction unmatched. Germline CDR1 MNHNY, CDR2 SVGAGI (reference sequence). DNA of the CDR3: TGTGCCAGCAGTGGGGGACAGGGGAGAAAGGCTGAAGCTTTCTTT. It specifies CASSGGQGRKAEAFF.

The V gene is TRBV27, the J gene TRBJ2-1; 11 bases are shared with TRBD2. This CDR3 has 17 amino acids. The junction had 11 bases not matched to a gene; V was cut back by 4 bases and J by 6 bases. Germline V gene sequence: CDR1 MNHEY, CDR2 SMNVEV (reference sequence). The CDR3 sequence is CASSSILLAGEINEQFF. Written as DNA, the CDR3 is TGTGCCAGCAGTTCAATCTTACTAGCGGGGGAGATCAATGAGCAGTTCTTC.

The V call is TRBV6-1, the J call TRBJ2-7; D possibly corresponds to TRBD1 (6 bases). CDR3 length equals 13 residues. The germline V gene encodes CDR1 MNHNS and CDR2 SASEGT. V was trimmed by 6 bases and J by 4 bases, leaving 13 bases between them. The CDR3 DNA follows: TGTGCCAGCAGCCGACAGGCTGGTTACGAGCAGTACTTC. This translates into CASSRQAGYEQYF.

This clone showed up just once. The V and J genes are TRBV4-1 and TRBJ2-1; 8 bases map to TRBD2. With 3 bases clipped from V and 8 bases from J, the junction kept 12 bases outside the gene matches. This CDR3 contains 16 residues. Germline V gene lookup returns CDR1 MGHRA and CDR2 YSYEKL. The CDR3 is CASSHLPSGGFDEQFF. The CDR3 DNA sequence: TGCGCCAGCAGCCACCTCCCCTCGGGGGGGTTTGATGAGCAGTTCTTC.

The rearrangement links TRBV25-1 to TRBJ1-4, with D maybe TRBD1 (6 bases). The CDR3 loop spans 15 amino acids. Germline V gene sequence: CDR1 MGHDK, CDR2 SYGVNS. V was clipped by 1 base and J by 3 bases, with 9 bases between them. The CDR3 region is CASSEFRGSNEKLFF. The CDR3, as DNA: TGTGCCAGCAGTGAATTTAGGGGGTCTAATGAAAAACTGTTTTTT. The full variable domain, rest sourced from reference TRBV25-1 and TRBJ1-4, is EADIYQTPRYLVIGTGKKITLECSQTMGHDKMYWYQQDPGMELHLIHYSYGVNSTEKGDLSSESTVSRIRTEHFPLTLESARPSHTSQYLCASSEFRGSNEKLFFGSGTQLSVL.

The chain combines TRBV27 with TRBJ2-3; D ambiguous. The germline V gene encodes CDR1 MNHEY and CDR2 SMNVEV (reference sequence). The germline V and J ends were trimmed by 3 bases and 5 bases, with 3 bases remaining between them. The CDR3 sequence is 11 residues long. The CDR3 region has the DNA TGTGCCAGCAGTTTTCAAGATACGCAGTATTTT. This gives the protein CASSFQDTQYF.

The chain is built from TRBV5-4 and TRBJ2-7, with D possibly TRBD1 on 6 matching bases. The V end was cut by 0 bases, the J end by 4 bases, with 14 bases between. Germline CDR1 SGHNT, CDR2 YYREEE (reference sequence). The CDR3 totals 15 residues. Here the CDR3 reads CASSLGWDTGYEQYF. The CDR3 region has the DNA TGTGCCAGCAGCTTGGGCTGGGACACCGGGTACGAGCAGTACTTC.

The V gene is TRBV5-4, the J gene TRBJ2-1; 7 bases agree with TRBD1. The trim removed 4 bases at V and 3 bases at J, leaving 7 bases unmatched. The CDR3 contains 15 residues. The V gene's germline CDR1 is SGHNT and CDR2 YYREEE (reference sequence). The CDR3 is CASSLGQNHYNEQFF. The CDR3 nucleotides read TGTGCCAGCAGCCTGGGACAGAACCACTACAATGAGCAGTTCTTC.